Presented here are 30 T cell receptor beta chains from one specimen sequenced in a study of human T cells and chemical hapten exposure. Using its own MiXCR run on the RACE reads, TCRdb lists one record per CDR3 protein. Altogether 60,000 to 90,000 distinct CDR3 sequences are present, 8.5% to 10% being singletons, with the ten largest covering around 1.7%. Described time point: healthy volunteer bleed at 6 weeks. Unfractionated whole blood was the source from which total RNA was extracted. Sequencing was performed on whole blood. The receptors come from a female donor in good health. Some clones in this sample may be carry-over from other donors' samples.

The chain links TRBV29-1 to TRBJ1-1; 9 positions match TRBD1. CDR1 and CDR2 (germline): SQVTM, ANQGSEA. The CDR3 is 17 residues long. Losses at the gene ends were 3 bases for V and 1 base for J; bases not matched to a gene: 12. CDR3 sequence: CSVDGGTGPNPNTEAFF. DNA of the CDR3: TGCAGCGTTGATGGCGGGACAGGGCCGAACCCGAACACTGAAGCTTTCTTT.

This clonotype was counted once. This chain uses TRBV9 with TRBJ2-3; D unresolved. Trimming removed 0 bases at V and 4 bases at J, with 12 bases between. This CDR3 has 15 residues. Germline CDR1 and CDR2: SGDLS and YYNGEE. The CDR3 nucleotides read TGTGCCAGCAGCGTAGATGGCGGCTGTCCAGATACGCAGTATTTT. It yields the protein CASSVDGGCPDTQYF.

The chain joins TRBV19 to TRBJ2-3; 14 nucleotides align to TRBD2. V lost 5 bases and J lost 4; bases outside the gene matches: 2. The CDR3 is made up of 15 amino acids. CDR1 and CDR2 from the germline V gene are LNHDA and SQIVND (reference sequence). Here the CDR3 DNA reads TGTGCCAGTAGTCGACTAGCGGGGGGGTCAGATACGCAGTATTTT. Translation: CASSRLAGGSDTQYF.

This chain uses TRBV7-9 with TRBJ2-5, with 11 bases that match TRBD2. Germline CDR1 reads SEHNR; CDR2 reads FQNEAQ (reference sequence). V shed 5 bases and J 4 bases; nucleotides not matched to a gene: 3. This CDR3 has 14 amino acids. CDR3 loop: CASSLTSGGETQYF. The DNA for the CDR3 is TGTGCCAGCAGCCTTACTAGCGGGGGAGAGACCCAGTACTTC.

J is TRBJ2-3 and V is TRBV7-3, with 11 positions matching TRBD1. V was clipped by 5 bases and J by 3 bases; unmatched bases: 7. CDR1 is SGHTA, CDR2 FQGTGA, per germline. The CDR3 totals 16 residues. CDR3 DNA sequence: TGTGCCAGCAGCCAGGACAGGGGGCTTGGTACAGATACGCAGTATTTT. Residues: CASSQDRGLGTDTQYF.

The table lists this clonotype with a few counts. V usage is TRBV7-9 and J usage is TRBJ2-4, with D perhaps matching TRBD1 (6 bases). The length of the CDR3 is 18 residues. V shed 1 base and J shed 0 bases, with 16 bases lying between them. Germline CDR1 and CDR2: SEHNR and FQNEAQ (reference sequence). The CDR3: CASSLETGKRLAKNIQYF. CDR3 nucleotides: TGTGCCAGCAGCTTAGAAACAGGGAAGAGACTAGCCAAAAACATTCAGTACTTC.

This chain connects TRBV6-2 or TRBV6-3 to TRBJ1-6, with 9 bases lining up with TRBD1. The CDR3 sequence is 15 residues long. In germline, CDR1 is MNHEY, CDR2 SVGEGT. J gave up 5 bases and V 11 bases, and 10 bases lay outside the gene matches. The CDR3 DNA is TGTGCCCTTGGGAAACGGGACAGGGATAATTCACCCCTCCACTTT. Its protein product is CALGKRDRDNSPLHF.

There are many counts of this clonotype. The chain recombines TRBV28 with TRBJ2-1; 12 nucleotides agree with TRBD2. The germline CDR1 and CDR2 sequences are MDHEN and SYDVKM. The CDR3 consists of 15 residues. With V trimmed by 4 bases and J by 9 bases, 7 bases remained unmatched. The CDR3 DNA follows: TGTGCCAGCAGTTCCCTAGCGGGGGGGCCTGGTGAGCAGTTCTTC. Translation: CASSSLAGGPGEQFF.

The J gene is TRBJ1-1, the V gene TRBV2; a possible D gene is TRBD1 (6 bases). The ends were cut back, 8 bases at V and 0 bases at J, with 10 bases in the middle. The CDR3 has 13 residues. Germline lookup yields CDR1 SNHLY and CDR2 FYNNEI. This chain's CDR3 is CASRTEVNTEAFF. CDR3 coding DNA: TGTGCCAGCCGGACAGAAGTGAACACTGAAGCTTTCTTT. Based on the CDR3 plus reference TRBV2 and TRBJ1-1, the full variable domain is EPEVTQTPSHQVTQMGQEVILRCVPISNHLYFYWYRQILGQKVEFLVSFYNNEISEKSEIFDDQFSVERPDGSNFTLKIRSTKLEDSAMYFCASRTEVNTEAFFGQGTRLTVV.

This CDR3 reads CASVKNPQVSAFF. The CDR3 coding sequence is TGTGCCAGCGTCAAAAACCCACAGGTATCGGCTTTCTTT. V gene TRBV6-2 or TRBV6-3 combines with J gene TRBJ1-1; perhaps TRBD1 as D (5 bases). The CDR3 has 13 residues. CDR1 and CDR2 (germline): MNHEY, SVGEGT. V was cut by 8 bases and J by 11 bases, with 21 bases left in between.

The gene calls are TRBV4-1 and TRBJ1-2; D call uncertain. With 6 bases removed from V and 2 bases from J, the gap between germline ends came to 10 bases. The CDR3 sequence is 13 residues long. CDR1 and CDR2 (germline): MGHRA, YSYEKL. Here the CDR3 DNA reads TGCGCCAGCAGTCAGCTCGAGAACTATGGCTACACCTTC. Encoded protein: CASSQLENYGYTF.

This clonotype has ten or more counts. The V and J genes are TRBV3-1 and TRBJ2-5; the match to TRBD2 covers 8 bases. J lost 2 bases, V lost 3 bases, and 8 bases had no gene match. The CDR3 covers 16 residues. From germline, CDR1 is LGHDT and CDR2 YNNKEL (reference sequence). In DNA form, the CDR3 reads TGTGCCAGCAGCCAGGTACTAGCGGTGGGTCAAGAGACCCAGTACTTC. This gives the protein CASSQVLAVGQETQYF.

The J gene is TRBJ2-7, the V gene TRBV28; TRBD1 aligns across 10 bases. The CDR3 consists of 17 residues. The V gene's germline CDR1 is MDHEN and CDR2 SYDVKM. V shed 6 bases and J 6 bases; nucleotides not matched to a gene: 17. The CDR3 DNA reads TGTGCCAGCAGCCACGGGTGGGACAGGGGCCGCCCAACCGAGCAGTACTTC. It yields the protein CASSHGWDRGRPTEQYF.

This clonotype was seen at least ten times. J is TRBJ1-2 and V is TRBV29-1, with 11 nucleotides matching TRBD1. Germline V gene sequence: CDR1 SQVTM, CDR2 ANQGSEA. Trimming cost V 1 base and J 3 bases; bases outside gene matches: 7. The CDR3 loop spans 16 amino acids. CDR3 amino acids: CSVEGPPGQGDYGYTF. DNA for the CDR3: TGCAGCGTTGAAGGACCACCGGGACAGGGGGACTATGGCTACACCTTC.

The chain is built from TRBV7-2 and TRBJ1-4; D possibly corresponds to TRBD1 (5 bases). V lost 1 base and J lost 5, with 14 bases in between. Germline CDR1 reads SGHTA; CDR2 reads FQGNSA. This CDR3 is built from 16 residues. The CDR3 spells CASSLVGGARNEKLFF. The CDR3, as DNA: TGTGCCAGCAGCTTAGTCGGCGGGGCGAGGAATGAAAAACTGTTTTTT.

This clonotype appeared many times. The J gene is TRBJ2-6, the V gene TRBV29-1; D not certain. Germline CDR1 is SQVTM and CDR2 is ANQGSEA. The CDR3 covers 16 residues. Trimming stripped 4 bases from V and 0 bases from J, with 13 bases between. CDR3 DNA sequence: TGCAGCGTTGTCAGGCCCCACACCTCTGGGGCCAACGTCCTGACTTTC. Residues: CSVVRPHTSGANVLTF.

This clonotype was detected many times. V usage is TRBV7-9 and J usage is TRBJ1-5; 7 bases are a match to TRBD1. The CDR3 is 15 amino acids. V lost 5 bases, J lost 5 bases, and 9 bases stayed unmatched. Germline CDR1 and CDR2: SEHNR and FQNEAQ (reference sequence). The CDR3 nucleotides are TGTGCCAGCAGCCCAGCAGACAGGGATCATCAGCCCCAGCATTTT. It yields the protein CASSPADRDHQPQHF.

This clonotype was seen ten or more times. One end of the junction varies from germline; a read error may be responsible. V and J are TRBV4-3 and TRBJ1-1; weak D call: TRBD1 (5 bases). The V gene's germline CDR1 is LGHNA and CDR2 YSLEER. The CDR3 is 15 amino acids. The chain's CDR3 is CASSQAPGQNPEAFF. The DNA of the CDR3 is TGCGCCAGCAGCCAAGCCCCAGGGCAGAACCCTGAAGCTTTCTTT.

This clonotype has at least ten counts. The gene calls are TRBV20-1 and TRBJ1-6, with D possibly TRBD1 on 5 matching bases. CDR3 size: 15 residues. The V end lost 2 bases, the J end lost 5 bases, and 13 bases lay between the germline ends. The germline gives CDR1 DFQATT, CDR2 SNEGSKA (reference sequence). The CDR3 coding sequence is TGCAGTGCTAGATCCCCAGCAGGGAATAATTCACCCCTCCACTTT. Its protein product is CSARSPAGNNSPLHF.

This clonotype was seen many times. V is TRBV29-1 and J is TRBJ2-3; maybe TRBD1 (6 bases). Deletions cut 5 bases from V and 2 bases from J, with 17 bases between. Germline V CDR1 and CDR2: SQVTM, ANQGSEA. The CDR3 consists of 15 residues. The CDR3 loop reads CSVRTALTYTDTQYF. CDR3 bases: TGCAGCGTTAGGACAGCCCTTACTTACACAGATACGCAGTATTTT.

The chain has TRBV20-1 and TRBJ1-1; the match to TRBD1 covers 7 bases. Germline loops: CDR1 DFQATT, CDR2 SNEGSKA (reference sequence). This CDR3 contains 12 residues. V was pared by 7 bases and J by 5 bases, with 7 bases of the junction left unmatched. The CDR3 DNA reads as TGCAGTGTTACGACAGGGCGAACTGAAGCTTTCTTT. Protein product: CSVTTGRTEAFF.

This CDR3 reads CASSYSGGSRAFF. The CDR3 DNA sequence: TGTGCCAGCAGTTACTCAGGTGGCTCGAGGGCTTTCTTT. The chain couples TRBV6-2 or TRBV6-3 to TRBJ1-1; D gene uncertain. Germline CDR1 and CDR2: MNHEY and SVGEGT. The CDR3 totals 13 residues. Trimming left V 0 bases short and J 11 bases short, with 13 bases between.

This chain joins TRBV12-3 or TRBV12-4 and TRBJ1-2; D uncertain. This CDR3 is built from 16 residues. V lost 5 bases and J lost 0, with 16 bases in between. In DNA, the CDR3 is TGTGCCAGCAGTCCCCCCCGGGCGGAAGCTAACTATGGCTACACCTTC. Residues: CASSPPRAEANYGYTF.

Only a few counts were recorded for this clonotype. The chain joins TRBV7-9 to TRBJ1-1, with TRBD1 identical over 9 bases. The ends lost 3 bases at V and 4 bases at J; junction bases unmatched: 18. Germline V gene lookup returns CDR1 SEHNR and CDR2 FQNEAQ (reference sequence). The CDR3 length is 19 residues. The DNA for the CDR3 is TGTGCCAGCAGCTTTGCACTAGGGCGGGGGACAGGGCCCCGCACTGAAGCTTTCTTT. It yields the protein CASSFALGRGTGPRTEAFF.

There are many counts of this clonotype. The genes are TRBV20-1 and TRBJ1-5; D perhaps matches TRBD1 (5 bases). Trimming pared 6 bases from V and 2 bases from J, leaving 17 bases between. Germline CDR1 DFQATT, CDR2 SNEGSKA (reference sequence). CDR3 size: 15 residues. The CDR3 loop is CSAIPGTNGNQPQHF. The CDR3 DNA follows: TGCAGTGCCATCCCCGGGACGAATGGCAATCAGCCCCAGCATTTT.

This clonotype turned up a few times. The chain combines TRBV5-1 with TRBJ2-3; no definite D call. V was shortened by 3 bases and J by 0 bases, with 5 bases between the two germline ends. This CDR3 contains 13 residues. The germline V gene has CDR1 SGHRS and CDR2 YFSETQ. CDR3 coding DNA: TGCGCCAGCAGCTCACTTAGCACAGATACGCAGTATTTT. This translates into CASSSLSTDTQYF.

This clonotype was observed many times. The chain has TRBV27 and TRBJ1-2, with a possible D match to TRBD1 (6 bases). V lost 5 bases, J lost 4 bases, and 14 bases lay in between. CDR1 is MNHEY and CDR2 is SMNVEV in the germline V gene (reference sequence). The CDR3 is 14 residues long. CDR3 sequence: CASSPDRRSYGYTF. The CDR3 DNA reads TGTGCCAGCAGTCCTGACAGGAGAAGCTATGGCTACACCTTC.

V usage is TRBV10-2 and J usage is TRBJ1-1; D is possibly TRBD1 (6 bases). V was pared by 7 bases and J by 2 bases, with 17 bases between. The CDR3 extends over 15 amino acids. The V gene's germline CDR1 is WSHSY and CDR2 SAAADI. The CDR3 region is CASIPQGFDNTEAFF. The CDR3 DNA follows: TGCGCCAGCATCCCCCAGGGGTTTGATAACACTGAAGCTTTCTTT.

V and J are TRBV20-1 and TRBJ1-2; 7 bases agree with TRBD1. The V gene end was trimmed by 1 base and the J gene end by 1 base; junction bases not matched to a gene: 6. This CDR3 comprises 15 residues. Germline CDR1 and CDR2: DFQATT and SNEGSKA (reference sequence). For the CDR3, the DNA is TGCAGTGCTAGAGTTAGGACAGGAGTTAACTATGGCTACACCTTC. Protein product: CSARVRTGVNYGYTF.

The CDR3 DNA is TGTGCCAGCTCACCCCAACGGGGGACGGGGGAGACCCAGTACTTC. Amino acid sequence: CASSPQRGTGETQYF. The chain has TRBV18 and TRBJ2-5; D possibly corresponds to TRBD2 (6 bases). Looked up from germline, CDR1 is KGHSH and CDR2 is LQKENI. The CDR3 is made up of 15 amino acids. V gave up 3 bases and J gave up 5 bases, with 16 bases separating them. The full variable domain, with the rest looked up from reference TRBV18 and TRBJ2-5, is NAGVMQNPRHLVRRRGQEARLRCSPMKGHSHVYWYRQLPEEGLKFMVYLQKENIIDESGMPKERFSAEFPKEGPSILRIQQVVRGDSAAYFCASSPQRGTGETQYFGPGTRLLVL.